This TCR beta chain was found in a study of blood T cell repertoires in COVID-19. CDR1 and CDR2 (germline): SNHLY, FYNNEI. This CDR3 has 14 amino acids. Trimming shortened V by 0 bases and J by 7 bases, and 10 bases separated the two germline ends. Profiled with immunoSEQ multiplex PCR; TCRdb holds only in-frame clones, not every one. The table shows about 310,000 clones, with roughly 84% occurring only once. Sequencing used peripheral blood. The chain joins TRBV2 to TRBJ1-3, with TRBD1 as a possible D gene (6 bases). The sequence was obtained from a man between 50 and 59 years old with active or convalescent COVID-19. The CDR3 is CASSEADSGNTIYF. CDR3 nucleotides: TGTGCCAGCAGTGAAGCGGACAGCGGCAACACCATATATTTT. Drawing the rest from reference TRBV2 and TRBJ1-3, the complete variable domain is EPEVTQTPSHQVTQMGQEVILRCVPISNHLYFYWYRQILGQKVEFLVSFYNNEISEKSEIFDDQFSVERPDGSNFTLKIRSTKLEDSAMYFCASSEADSGNTIYFGEGSWLTVV.